This TCR beta chain was recorded in a study of cytomegalovirus exposure and HLA in healthy donors. Study results and limitations: It was reported in a later analysis that an Asian-associated ancestry cluster showed fewer N-insertions than the roughly 660-donor mean. Most CMV-associated TCR beta chains were later found to appear HLA-restricted. A missense DCLRE1C variant was associated with V- and J-gene trimming of TCR beta chains in a later analysis, and an independent cohort replicated the association.

A multiplex PCR was run with 60 Vbeta primers and 13 Jbeta primers. Method: immunoSEQ multiplex PCR; TCRdb's copy keeps in-frame clones and lacks some. The sample has roughly 110,000 clones; about two thirds are singletons. Note on this clone: Its antigen is not known.

Sequencing input: PBMCs. This receptor was taken from a female donor in good health and CMV-seronegative.

CDR3 DNA sequence: TGCGCCAGCAGCCAAGATTCTAGCGGACCCACAGATACGCAGTATTTT. This encodes CASSQDSSGPTDTQYF. The genes are TRBV4-1 and TRBJ2-3; 7 bases are a match to TRBD2. Trimming cost V 0 bases and J 2 bases; bases outside gene matches: 5. Germline V lookup: CDR1 MGHRA, CDR2 YSYEKL. CDR3 length: 16 amino acids.